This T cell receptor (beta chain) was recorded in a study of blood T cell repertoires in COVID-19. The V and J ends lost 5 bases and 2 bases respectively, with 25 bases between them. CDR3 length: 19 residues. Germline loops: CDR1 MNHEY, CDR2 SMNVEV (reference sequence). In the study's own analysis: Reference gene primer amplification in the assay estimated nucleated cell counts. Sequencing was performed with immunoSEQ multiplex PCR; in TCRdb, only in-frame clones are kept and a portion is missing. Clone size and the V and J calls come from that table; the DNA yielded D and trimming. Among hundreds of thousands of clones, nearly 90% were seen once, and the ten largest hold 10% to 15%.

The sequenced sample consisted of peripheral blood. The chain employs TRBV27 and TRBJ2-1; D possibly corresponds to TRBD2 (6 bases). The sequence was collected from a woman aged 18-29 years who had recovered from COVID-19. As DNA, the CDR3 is TGTGCCAGCAGTCACGGGGGTAGGCGAACCCGAGGGGCCTACAATGAGCAGTTCTTC. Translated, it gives CASSHGGRRTRGAYNEQFF.